The 13 T cell receptor beta chains presented below share a single source sample, sequenced in a study of cytomegalovirus exposure and HLA in healthy donors (dated by TCRdb to 2015 to 2018). Receptors were amplified or captured by the immunoSEQ multiplex PCR assay. TCRdb retrieved this table from immuneACCESS and kept in-frame rearrangements only. Not all clones are present; in checked studies, unresolved V genes account for under half, and no reason is known for the remainder. The sample contains roughly 70,000 clones, roughly 96% of them found a single time. 2% to 2.5% of the sample comes from the top ten. Sequencing was performed on PBMCs. These receptors were taken from a man younger than 35 in good health and CMV-seronegative.

The chain recombines TRBV19 with TRBJ1-5; D unresolved. This CDR3 has 16 amino acids. The V gene lost 3 bases and the J gene lost 0 bases, with 12 bases spanning the gap. In germline, CDR1 is LNHDA, CDR2 SQIVND (reference sequence). The CDR3 DNA reads as TGTGCCAGTAGTATCCGTATGACTTATAGCAATCAGCCCCAGCATTTT. Translation gives CASSIRMTYSNQPQHF.

This clone was picked up a small number of times. The chain joins TRBV6-5 to TRBJ1-5; tentative D call: TRBD1 (5 bases). The CDR3 loop spans 15 amino acids. Per germline, CDR1 MNHEY and CDR2 SVGAGI. V was cut by 3 bases and J by 5 bases, with 14 bases left in between. The CDR3, as DNA: TGTGCCAGCAGTTATACCAGGGCGGGGGATCAGCCCCAGCATTTT. This codes for CASSYTRAGDQPQHF.

The rearrangement links TRBV27 to TRBJ1-5; no clear D gene. The CDR3 runs 15 residues. Trimming cost V 0 bases and J 7 bases, with 13 bases left between them. Germline V CDR1 and CDR2: MNHEY, SMNVEV (reference sequence). The CDR3 bases are TGTGCCAGCAGTTTATCGGTGACCTCACAGCAGCCCCAGCATTTT. As protein: CASSLSVTSQQPQHF.

A note on this clone: The sample contains more than one DNA sequence encoding this CDR3. The chain recombines TRBV19 with TRBJ1-1; possibly TRBD1 for D (5 bases). The germline V and J ends were trimmed by 3 bases and 1 base, with 9 bases remaining between them. The CDR3 runs to 14 residues. The germline V gene has CDR1 LNHDA and CDR2 SQIVND (reference sequence). The CDR3 loop is CASSIVGGNTEAFF. Written as DNA, the CDR3 is TGTGCCAGTAGTATTGTCGGGGGGAACACTGAAGCTTTCTTT.

This clone was recorded only once. This rearrangement joins TRBV11-2 to TRBJ1-1; D possibly corresponds to TRBD1 (5 bases). CDR1 and CDR2 from the germline V gene are SGHAT and FQNNGV. V lost 8 bases to trimming and J lost 7 bases, with 14 bases between them. This CDR3 spans 12 amino acids. The CDR3 reads CASSSQVNEAFF. CDR3 DNA sequence: TGTGCCAGCTCCTCACAGGTAAATGAAGCTTTCTTT.

This CDR3 is CASSLGLASTDTQYF. The CDR3 bases are TGTGCCAGCAGCTTAGGACTAGCGAGCACAGATACGCAGTATTTT. The chain combines TRBV7-2 with TRBJ2-3, with 8 bases lining up with TRBD2. In germline, CDR1 is SGHTA, CDR2 FQGNSA. V was clipped by 1 base and J by 0 bases; unmatched bases: 0. The CDR3 consists of 15 residues.

The genes are TRBV19 and TRBJ1-2, with D possibly being TRBD1 (5 bases). The CDR3 has 14 amino acids. Trimming cost V 7 bases and J 2 bases, with 14 bases left between them. The germline V gene encodes CDR1 LNHDA and CDR2 SQIVND (reference sequence). CDR3 sequence reads: CASNDGGKNYGYTF. In DNA, the CDR3 is TGTGCCAGTAATGATGGGGGGAAGAACTATGGCTACACCTTC.

The rearrangement uses TRBV5-1 and TRBJ2-5, with 16 nucleotides matching TRBD2. This CDR3 is 18 amino acids long. The J segment lost 0 bases and the V segment lost 4 bases, leaving 6 bases of the junction unmatched. CDR1 is SGHRS, CDR2 YFSETQ, per germline. The CDR3 reads CASSAGTSGRVDQETQYF. The DNA for the CDR3 is TGCGCCAGCAGCGCGGGGACTAGCGGGAGGGTGGACCAAGAGACCCAGTACTTC.

Written as DNA, the CDR3 is TGCGCCAGCAGGACAGGACCCTACGAGCAGTACTTC. Its protein is CASRTGPYEQYF. The rearrangement joins TRBV10-2 to TRBJ2-7; perhaps TRBD1 as D (6 bases). Per germline, CDR1 WSHSY and CDR2 SAAADI. Trimming removed 6 bases at V and 2 bases at J, with 8 bases between. The CDR3 runs 12 residues.

The CDR3 protein is CASSTYVGGTGELFF. The CDR3 region has the DNA TGTGCCAGCAGTACTTACGTCGGGGGTACCGGGGAGCTGTTTTTT. The gene calls are TRBV6-6 and TRBJ2-2; D might be TRBD2 (6 bases). The CDR3 contains 15 residues. Germline assignment: CDR1 MNHNY and CDR2 SVGAGI (reference sequence). The ends were cut back, 5 bases at V and 5 bases at J, with 15 bases in the middle.

In its sample, this clone was seen a few times. The chain has TRBV9 and TRBJ1-1; TRBD1 might be the D (6 bases). V was clipped by 0 bases and J by 6 bases, with 12 bases between them. The CDR3 is 14 residues long. Germline CDR1 and CDR2: SGDLS and YYNGEE. Written as DNA, the CDR3 is TGTGCCAGCAGCGTAGATGGGCGGGGGCCTGAAGCTTTCTTT. It encodes CASSVDGRGPEAFF. The variable domain in full, with the rest retrieved from reference TRBV9 and TRBJ1-1, is DSGVTQTPKHLITATGQRVTLRCSPRSGDLSVYWYQQSLDQGLQFLIQYYNGEERAKGNILERFSAQQFPDLHSELNLSSLELGDSALYFCASSVDGRGPEAFFGQGTRLTVV.

J is TRBJ1-2 and V is TRBV7-9; the match to TRBD1 covers 12 bases. CDR3 length: 17 amino acids. In germline, CDR1 is SEHNR, CDR2 FQNEAQ (reference sequence). Losses at the gene ends were 0 bases for V and 4 bases for J; bases not matched to a gene: 6. For the CDR3, the DNA is TGTGCCAGCAGCTTAGCGTCTGGGACAGGGGGCCTCTATGGCTACACCTTC. This sequence encodes CASSLASGTGGLYGYTF.

J is TRBJ1-5 and V is TRBV6-5, with 7 positions matching TRBD1. V trimming: 6 bases; J trimming: 0 bases; junction bases outside the gene matches: 5. CDR1 is MNHEY, CDR2 SVGAGI, per germline. This CDR3 spans 15 amino acids. The CDR3 sequence is CASSRDSYSNQPQHF. The DNA for the CDR3 is TGTGCCAGCAGCCGGGACAGTTATAGCAATCAGCCCCAGCATTTT.